This entry concerns a single T cell receptor beta chain. Its antigen is unidentified. Under the ViraFEST assay, PBMC were stimulated with viral peptide pools so that antigen-specific CD4+ T cells expanded. Sequencing was performed afterwards. A roughly 11-day culture period preceded the isolation of CD4+ T cells. Vaccine administered to participants consisted of two doses of either BNT162b2 or mRNA-1273. At days 3 and 7, half of the medium was exchanged for IL-2 medium. Produced via immunoSEQ multiplex PCR; TCRdb's table is partial and in-frame only. There are around 46,000 clones in the sample; over 60% occur only once, and roughly 16% lies in the top ten. This entry belongs to a study of vaccination effects on CD4 cells after COVID-19. Study in general: Sampling occurred a median 72 days post second dose, range 14 to 241.

This CDR3 has 13 residues. Germline CDR1 and CDR2: GTSNPN and SVGIG (reference sequence). After removal of 3 bases from V and 7 bases from J, the junction contained 6 bases not matched to a gene. Points from the study as a whole: There was only 1 of 255 vaccine-induced clones in healthy vaccinees that cross-reacted with common cold coronaviruses. Few convalescent patients, and no early post-infection timepoints, were available to the study.

This receptor was taken from a human donor who received a COVID-19 vaccine. The sequencing here drew on CD4+ T cells from PBMCs cultured with HCoV-OC43 spike peptides, taken after COVID-19 vaccination. Subset here: HCoV-OC43 spike overlapping peptide pool stimulation. The rearrangement joins TRBV30 to TRBJ2-1, with 7 bases fitting TRBD1. The CDR3 sequence: CAWSRKQGNEQFF. In DNA, the CDR3 is TGTGCCTGGAGCCGAAAACAGGGGAATGAGCAGTTCTTC.